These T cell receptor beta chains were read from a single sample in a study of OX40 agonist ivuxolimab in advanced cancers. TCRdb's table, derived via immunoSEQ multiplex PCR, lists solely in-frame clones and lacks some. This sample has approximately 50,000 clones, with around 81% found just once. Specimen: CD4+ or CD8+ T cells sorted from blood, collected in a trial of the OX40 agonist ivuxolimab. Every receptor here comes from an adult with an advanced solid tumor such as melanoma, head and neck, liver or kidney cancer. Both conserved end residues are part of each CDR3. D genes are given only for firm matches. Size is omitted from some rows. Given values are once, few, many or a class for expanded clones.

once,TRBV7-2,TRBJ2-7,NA,CASSFVGGNEQYF,TGTGCCAGCAGCTTCGTCGGAGGAAACGAGCAGTACTTC
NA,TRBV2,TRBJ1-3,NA,CASRGEGFGNTIYF,TGTGCCAGCAGGGGGGAAGGATTTGGAAACACCATATATTTT
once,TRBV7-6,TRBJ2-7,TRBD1,CASSLDRGAGYEQYF,TGTGCCAGCAGCTTGGACAGGGGAGCGGGCTACGAGCAGTACTTC
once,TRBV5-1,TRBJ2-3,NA,CASSIDTPATDTQYF,TGCGCCAGCAGCATAGACACCCCCGCCACAGATACGCAGTATTTT
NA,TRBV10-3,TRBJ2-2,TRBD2,CAIRGLAGGNTGELFF,TGTGCCATCAGGGGACTAGCGGGAGGGAACACCGGGGAGCTGTTTTTT
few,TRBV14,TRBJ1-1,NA,CASSQDLGYEAFF,TGTGCCAGCAGCCAAGATCTAGGATATGAAGCTTTCTTT
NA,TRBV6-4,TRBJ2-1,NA,CASWAGHQFSGQFF,TGTGCCAGCTGGGCGGGACACCAATTTTCAGGACAGTTCTTC
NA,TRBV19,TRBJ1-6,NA,CASSIQGSHNSPLHF,TGTGCCAGTAGTATACAGGGGTCCCATAATTCACCCCTCCACTTT
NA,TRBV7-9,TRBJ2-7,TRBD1,CASSLVSRDRGFYYEQYF,TGTGCCAGCAGCTTAGTCTCCCGGGACAGGGGGTTTTATTACGAGCAGTACTTC
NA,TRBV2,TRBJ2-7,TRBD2,CASSSPLGLASYEQYF,TGTGCCAGCAGCTCCCCCCTGGGACTAGCCTCCTACGAGCAGTACTTC
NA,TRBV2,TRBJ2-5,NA,CAGGGQLQETQYF,TGTGCCGGAGGAGGACAGCTACAAGAGACCCAGTACTTC
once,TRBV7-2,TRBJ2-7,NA,CASSLVGRLGSYEQYF,TGTGCCAGCAGCTTAGTTGGCCGGCTCGGATCCTACGAGCAGTACTTC
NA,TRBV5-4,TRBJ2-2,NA,CASSYPGTSGELFF,TGTGCCAGCAGCTACCCCGGGACTTCCGGGGAGCTGTTTTTT
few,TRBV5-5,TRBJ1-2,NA,CASSLGVGGANYGYTF,TGTGCCAGCAGCTTGGGAGTTGGGGGAGCTAACTATGGCTACACCTTC
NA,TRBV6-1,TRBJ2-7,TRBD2,CASSEARGGTSSYEQYF,TGTGCCAGCAGTGAAGCAAGGGGGGGGACTAGCTCCTACGAGCAGTACTTC
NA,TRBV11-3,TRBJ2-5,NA,CASSFSGGETQYF,TGTGCCAGCAGCTTCTCGGGTGGGGAGACCCAATACTTC
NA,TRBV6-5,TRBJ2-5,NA,CASSYSARGGTQYF,TGTGCCAGCAGTTACTCGGCCAGGGGAGGGACCCAGTACTTC
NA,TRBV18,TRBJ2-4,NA,CASSDRSGEGKNIQYF,TGTGCCAGCTCAGACAGATCTGGCGAGGGGAAAAACATTCAGTACTTC
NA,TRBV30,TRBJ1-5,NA,CAWSVFGAGANQPQHF,TGTGCCTGGAGTGTATTCGGGGCAGGGGCCAATCAGCCCCAGCATTTT
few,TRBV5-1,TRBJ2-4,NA,CASRPDRAKNIQYF,TGCGCCAGCAGGCCGGACAGAGCCAAAAACATTCAGTACTTC
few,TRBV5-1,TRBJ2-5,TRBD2,CASSPTVAGNQETQYF,TGCGCCAGCAGCCCCACGGTAGCGGGGAATCAAGAGACCCAGTACTTC
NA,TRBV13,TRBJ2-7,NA,CASSLGGVSTYEQYF,TGTGCCAGCAGCTTAGGAGGGGTTAGTACCTACGAGCAGTACTTC
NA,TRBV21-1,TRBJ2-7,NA,CASGSYRGLYEQYF,TGTGCCAGCGGATCCTACAGGGGGCTCTACGAGCAGTACTTC
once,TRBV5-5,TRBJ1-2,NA,CASSTTGENGYTF,TGTGCCAGCAGTACTACCGGGGAGAATGGCTACACCTTC
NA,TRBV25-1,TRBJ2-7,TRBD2,CASSGFGGRRSYEQYF,TGTGCCAGCAGTGGGTTTGGCGGGAGGAGGTCCTACGAGCAGTACTTC
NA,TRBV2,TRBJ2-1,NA,CASSEERFSYNEQFF,TGTGCCAGCAGTGAAGAGCGGTTCTCCTACAATGAGCAGTTCTTC
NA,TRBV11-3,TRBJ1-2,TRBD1,CASSPNRGSETYTF,TGTGCCAGCAGCCCAAACAGGGGAAGTGAGACCTACACCTTC
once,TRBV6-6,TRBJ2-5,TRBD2,CAGGGGGETQYF,TGTGCCGGGGGCGGGGGGGGAGAGACCCAGTACTTC
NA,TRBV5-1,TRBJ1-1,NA,CASSYQDSRGTEAFF,TGCGCCAGCAGCTACCAGGACTCTAGGGGCACTGAAGCTTTCTTT
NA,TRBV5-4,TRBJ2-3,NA,CASSLAGTSTDTQYF,TGTGCCAGCAGCTTGGCCGGGACTAGCACAGATACGCAGTATTTT
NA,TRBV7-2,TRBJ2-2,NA,CASSFNAPGDTGELFF,TGTGCCAGCAGCTTCAACGCCCCGGGGGACACCGGGGAGCTGTTTTTT
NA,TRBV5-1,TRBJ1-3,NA,CASSLDRGNTIYF,TGCGCCAGCAGCTTGGATAGAGGAAACACCATATATTTT
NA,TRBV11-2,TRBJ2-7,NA,CASSLHGYEQYF,TGTGCCAGCAGCTTACATGGATACGAGCAGTACTTC
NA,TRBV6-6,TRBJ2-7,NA,CASSSGDSGYEQYF,TGTGCCAGCAGTTCGGGCGATTCGGGCTACGAGCAGTACTTC
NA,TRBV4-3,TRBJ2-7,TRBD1,CASSQGPGGSYEQYF,TGCGCCAGCAGCCAAGGACCAGGGGGCTCCTACGAGCAGTACTTC
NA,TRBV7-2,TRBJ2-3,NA,CASSPPVRDTQYF,TGTGCCAGCAGCCCGCCTGTCCGAGATACGCAGTATTTT
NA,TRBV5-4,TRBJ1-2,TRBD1,CASSYHQGAQTF,TGTGCCAGCAGCTACCACCAGGGGGCGCAGACCTTC
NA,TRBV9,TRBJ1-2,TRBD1,CASSPYRDRVRYGYTF,TGTGCCAGCAGCCCATACCGGGACAGGGTACGCTATGGCTACACCTTC
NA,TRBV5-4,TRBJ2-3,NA,CASSLIQGPDTQYF,TGTGCCAGCAGCTTGATCCAGGGTCCAGATACGCAGTATTTT
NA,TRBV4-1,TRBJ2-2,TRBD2,CASSQEVSGAGETGELFF,TGCGCCAGCAGCCAAGAGGTATCCGGGGCGGGGGAAACCGGGGAGCTGTTTTTT
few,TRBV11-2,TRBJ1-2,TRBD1,CASSLGQGGDGYTF,TGTGCCAGCAGCTTAGGACAGGGAGGCGATGGCTACACCTTC
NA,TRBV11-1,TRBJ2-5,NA,CASTLGRQVETQYF,TGTGCCAGCACCCTCGGACGCCAAGTGGAGACCCAGTACTTC
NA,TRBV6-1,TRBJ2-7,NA,CASSEGPYPVQYF,TGTGCCAGCAGTGAAGGGCCCTACCCCGTGCAGTACTTC